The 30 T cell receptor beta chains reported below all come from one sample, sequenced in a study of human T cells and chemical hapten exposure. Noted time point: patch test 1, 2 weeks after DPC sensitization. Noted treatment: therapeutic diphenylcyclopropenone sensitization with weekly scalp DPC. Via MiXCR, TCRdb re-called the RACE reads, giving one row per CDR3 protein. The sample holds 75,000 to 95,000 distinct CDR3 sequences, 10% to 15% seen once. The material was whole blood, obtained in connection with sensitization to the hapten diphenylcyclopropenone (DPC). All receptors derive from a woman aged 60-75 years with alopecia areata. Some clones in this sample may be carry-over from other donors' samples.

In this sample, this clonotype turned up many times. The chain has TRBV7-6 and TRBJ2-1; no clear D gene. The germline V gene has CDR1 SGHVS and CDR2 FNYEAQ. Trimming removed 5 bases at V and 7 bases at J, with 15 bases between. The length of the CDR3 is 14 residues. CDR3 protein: CASSHPLRHNEQFF. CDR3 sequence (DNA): TGTGCCAGCAGCCACCCCCTAAGACATAATGAGCAGTTCTTC.

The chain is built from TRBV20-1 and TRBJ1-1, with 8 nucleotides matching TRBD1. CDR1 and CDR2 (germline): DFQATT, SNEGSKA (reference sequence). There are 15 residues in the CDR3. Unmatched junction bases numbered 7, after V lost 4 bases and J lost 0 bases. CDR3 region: CSAKDPRGLNTEAFF. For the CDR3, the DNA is TGCAGTGCTAAGGACCCCAGGGGGCTGAACACTGAAGCTTTCTTT.

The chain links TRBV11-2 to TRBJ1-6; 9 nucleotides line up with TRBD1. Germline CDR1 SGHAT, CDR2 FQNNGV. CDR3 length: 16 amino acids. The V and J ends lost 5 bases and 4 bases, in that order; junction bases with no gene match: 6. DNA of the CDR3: TGTGCCAGCAGCGCCGTACAGGGGGCGTATAATTCACCCCTCCACTTT. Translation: CASSAVQGAYNSPLHF.

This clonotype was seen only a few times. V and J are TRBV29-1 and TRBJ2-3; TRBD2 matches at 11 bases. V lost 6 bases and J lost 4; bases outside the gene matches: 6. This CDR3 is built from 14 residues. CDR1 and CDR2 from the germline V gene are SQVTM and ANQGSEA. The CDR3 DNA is TGCAGCGTAGTAGCGGGGGGGCCTTCAGATACGCAGTATTTT. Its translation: CSVVAGGPSDTQYF.

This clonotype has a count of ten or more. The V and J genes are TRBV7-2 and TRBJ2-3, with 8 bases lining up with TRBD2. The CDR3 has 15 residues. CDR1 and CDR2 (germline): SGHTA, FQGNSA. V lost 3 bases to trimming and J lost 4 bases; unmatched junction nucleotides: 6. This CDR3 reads CASSFQAGESDTQYF. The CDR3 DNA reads TGTGCCAGCAGCTTCCAAGCGGGGGAGTCAGATACGCAGTATTTT. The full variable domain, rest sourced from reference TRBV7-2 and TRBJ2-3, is GAGVSQSPSNKVTEKGKDVELRCDPISGHTALYWYRQSLGQGLEFLIYFQGNSAPDKSGLPSDRFSAERTGGSVSTLTIQRTQQEDSAVYLCASSFQAGESDTQYFGPGTRLTVL.

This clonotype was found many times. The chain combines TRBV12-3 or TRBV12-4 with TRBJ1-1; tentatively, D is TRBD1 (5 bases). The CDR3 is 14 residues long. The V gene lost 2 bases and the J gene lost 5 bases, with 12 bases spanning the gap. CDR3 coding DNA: TGTGCCAGCAGTTTAAGGCAGGGCAGAACTGAAGCTTTCTTT. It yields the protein CASSLRQGRTEAFF.

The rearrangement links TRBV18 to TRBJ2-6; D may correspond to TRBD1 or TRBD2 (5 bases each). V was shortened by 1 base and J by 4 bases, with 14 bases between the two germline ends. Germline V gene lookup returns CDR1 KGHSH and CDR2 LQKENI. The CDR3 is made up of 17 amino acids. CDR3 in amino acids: CASSPQGTPSGANVLTF. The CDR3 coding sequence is TGTGCCAGCTCACCACAGGGGACCCCCAGCGGGGCCAACGTCCTGACTTTC. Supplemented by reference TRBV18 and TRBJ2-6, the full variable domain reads NAGVMQNPRHLVRRRGQEARLRCSPMKGHSHVYWYRQLPEEGLKFMVYLQKENIIDESGMPKERFSAEFPKEGPSILRIQQVVRGDSAAYFCASSPQGTPSGANVLTFGAGSRLTVL.

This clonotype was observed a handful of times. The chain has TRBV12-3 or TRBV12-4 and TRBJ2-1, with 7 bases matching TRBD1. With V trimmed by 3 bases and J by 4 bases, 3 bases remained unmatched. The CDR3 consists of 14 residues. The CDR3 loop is CASSFSGGYNEQFF. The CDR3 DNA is TGTGCCAGCAGTTTCTCAGGGGGATACAATGAGCAGTTCTTC.

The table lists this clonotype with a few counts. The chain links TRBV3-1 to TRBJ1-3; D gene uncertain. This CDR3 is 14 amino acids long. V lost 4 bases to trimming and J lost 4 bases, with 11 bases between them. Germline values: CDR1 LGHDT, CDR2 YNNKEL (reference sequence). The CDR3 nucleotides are TGTGCCAGCAGCCCGGGGTCTAGAGGAAACACCATATATTTT. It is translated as CASSPGSRGNTIYF.

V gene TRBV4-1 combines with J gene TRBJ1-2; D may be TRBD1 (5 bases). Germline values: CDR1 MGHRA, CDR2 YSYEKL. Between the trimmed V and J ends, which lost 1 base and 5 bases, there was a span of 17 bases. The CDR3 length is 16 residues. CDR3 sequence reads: CASSQVTPGTPYGYTF. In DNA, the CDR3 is TGCGCCAGCAGCCAAGTTACCCCAGGGACTCCTTATGGCTACACCTTC.

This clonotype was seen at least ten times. The CDR3 DNA is TGTGCCAGCAGCTTTCTACAGGGGGCATATGAAAAACTGTTTTTT. It is translated as CASSFLQGAYEKLFF. The chain carries TRBV7-8 and TRBJ1-4, with TRBD1 matching 9 bases. Germline loops: CDR1 SGHVS, CDR2 FQNEAQ. This CDR3 has 15 amino acids. Trimming cost V 3 bases and J 6 bases; bases outside gene matches: 5.

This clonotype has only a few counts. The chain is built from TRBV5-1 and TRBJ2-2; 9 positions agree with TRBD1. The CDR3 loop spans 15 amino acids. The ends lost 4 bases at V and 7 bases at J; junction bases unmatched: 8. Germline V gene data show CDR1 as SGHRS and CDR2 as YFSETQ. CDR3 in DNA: TGCGCCAGCAGCACCGGGACAGGGCGAGGCGGGGAGCTGTTTTTT. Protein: CASSTGTGRGGELFF.

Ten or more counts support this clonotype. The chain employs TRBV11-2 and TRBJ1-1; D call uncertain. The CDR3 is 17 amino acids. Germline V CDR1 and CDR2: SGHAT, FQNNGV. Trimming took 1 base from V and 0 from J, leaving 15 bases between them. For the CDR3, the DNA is TGTGCCAGCAGCTTAGCTTACGCGTGGGAAATGAACACTGAAGCTTTCTTT. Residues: CASSLAYAWEMNTEAFF.

The DNA of the CDR3 is TGTGCCATCGCCCCCGGACTAGCGGGGGGGTATACATTAGGGGACATTCAGTACTTC. Translated: CAIAPGLAGGYTLGDIQYF. The J gene is TRBJ2-4, the V gene TRBV10-3; 15 bases match TRBD2. V trimming: 8 bases; J trimming: 8 bases; junction bases outside the gene matches: 19. The CDR3 consists of 19 residues. Germline V lookup: CDR1 ENHRY, CDR2 SYGVKD.

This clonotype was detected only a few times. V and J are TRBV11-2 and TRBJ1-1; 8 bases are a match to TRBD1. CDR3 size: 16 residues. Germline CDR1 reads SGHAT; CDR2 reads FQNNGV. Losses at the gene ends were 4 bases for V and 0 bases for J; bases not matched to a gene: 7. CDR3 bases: TGTGCCAGCAGCTATATAGGACAGGGACTGAACACTGAAGCTTTCTTT. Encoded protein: CASSYIGQGLNTEAFF.

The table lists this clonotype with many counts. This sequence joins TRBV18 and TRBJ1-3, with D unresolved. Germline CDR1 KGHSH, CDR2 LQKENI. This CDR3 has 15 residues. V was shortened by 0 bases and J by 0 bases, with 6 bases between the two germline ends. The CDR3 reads CASSPPEFSGNTIYF. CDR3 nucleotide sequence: TGTGCCAGCTCACCACCGGAGTTCTCTGGAAACACCATATATTTT. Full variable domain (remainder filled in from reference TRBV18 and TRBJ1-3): NAGVMQNPRHLVRRRGQEARLRCSPMKGHSHVYWYRQLPEEGLKFMVYLQKENIIDESGMPKERFSAEFPKEGPSILRIQQVVRGDSAAYFCASSPPEFSGNTIYFGEGSWLTVV.

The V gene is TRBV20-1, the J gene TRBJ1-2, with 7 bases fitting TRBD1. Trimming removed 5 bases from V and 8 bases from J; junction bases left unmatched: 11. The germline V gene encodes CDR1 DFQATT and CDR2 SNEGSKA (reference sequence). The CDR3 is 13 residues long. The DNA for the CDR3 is TGCAGTGCTTTCCCACAGGGGAAAGACGGCTACACCTTC. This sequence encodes CSAFPQGKDGYTF.

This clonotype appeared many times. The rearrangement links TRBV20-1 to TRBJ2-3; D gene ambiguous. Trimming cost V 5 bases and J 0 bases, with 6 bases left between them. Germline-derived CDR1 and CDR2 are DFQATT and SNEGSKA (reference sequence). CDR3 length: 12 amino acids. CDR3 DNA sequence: TGCAGTGCTCCTACTAGCACAGATACGCAGTATTTT. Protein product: CSAPTSTDTQYF.

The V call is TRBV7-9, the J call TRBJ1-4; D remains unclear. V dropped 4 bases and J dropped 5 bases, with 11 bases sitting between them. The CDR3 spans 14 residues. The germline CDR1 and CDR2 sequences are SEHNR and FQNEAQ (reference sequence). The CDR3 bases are TGTGCCAGCAGCTGGAGGGAAGGAAATGAAAAACTGTTTTTT. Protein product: CASSWREGNEKLFF.

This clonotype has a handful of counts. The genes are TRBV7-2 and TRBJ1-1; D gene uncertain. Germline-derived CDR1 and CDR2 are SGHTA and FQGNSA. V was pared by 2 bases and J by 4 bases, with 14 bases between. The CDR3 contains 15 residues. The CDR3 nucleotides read TGTGCCAGCAGCTTAAGTAACATGCAGAGCACTGAAGCTTTCTTT. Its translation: CASSLSNMQSTEAFF.

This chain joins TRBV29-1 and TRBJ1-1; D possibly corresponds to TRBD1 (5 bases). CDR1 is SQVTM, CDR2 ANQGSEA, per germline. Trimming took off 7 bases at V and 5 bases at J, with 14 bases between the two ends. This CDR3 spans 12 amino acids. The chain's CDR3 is CSGGYGATEAFF. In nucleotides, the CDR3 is TGCAGCGGGGGATACGGGGCGACTGAAGCTTTCTTT. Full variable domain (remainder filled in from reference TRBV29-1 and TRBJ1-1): SAVISQKPSRDICQRGTSLTIQCQVDSQVTMMFWYRQQPGQSLTLIATANQGSEATYESGFVIDKFPISRPNLTFSTLTVSNMSPEDSSIYLCSGGYGATEAFFGQGTRLTVV.

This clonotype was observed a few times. This CDR3 reads CASSVNPDRNSYEQYF. DNA of the CDR3: TGTGCCAGCAGCGTTAACCCGGACAGGAACTCCTACGAGCAGTACTTC. The chain links TRBV9 to TRBJ2-7; TRBD1 matches at 7 bases. V dropped 2 bases and J dropped 0; count of bases not matched to a gene: 8. The CDR3 sequence is 16 residues long. Germline V gives CDR1 SGDLS, CDR2 YYNGEE.

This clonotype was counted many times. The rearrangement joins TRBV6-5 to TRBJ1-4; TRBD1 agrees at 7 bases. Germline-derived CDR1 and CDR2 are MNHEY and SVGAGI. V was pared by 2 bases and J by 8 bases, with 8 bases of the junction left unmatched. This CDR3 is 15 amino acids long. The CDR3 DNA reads TGTGCCAGCAGTTACCGACAGGGCGGTGGGGAAAAACTGTTTTTT. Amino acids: CASSYRQGGGEKLFF.

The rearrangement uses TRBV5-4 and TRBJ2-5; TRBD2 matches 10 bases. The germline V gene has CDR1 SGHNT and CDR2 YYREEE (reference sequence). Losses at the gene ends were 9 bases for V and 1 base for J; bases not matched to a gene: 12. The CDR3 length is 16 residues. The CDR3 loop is CANTLRSGGAQETQYF. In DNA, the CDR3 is TGTGCCAACACCCTCCGGAGCGGGGGGGCCCAAGAGACCCAGTACTTC.

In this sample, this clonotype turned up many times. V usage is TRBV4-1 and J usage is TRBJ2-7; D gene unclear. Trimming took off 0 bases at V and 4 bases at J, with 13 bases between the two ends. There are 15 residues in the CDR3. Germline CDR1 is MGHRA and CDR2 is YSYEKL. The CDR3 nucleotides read TGCGCCAGCAGCCAAGATTGGGGAATAGGATACGAGCAGTACTTC. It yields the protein CASSQDWGIGYEQYF.

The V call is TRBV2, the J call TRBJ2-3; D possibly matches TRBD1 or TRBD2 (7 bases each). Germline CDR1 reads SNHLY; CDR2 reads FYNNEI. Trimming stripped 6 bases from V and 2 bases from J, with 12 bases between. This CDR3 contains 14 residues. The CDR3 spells CASRAGQSTDTQYF. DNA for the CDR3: TGTGCCAGCAGAGCGGGACAGTCCACAGATACGCAGTATTTT.

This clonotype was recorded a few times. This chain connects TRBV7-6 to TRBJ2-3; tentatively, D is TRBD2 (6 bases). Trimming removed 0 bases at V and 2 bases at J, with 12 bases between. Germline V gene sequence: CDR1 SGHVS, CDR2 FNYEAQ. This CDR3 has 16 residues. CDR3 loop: CASSLAPQLATDTQYF. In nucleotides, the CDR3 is TGTGCCAGCAGCTTAGCGCCTCAACTAGCCACAGATACGCAGTATTTT.

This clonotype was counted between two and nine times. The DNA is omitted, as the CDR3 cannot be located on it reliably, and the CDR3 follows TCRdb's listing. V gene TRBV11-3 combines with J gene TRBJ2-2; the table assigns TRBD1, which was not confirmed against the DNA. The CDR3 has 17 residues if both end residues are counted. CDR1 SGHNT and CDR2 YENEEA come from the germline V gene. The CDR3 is CASSLVAGSGQAGELFF.

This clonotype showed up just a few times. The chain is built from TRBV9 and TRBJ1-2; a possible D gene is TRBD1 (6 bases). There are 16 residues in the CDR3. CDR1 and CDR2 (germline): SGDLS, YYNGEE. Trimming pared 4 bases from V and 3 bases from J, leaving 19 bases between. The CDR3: CASSLTPGGGDYGYTF. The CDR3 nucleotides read TGTGCCAGCAGCCTAACTCCCGGAGGGGGTGACTATGGCTACACCTTC.

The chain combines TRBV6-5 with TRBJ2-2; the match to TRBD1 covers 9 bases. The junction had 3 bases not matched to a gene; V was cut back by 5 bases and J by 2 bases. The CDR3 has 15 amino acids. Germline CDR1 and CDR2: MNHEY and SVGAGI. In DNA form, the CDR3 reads TGTGCCAGCAGTCGGGACAGGGTTAACACCGGGGAGCTGTTTTTT. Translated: CASSRDRVNTGELFF.